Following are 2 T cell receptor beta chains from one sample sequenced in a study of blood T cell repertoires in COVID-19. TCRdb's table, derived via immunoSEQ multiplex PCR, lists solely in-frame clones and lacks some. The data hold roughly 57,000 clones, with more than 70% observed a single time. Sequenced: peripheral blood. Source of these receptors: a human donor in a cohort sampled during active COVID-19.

This chain's CDR3 is CASSSPGQGAYEQYF. CDR3 coding DNA: TGTGCCAGCAGCTCACCCGGACAGGGGGCCTACGAGCAGTACTTC. The V and J genes are TRBV4-2 and TRBJ2-7, with TRBD1 matching 10 bases. The length of the CDR3 is 15 residues. The trim removed 5 bases at V and 2 bases at J, leaving 6 bases unmatched. Germline CDR1 and CDR2: LGHNA and YNFKEQ.

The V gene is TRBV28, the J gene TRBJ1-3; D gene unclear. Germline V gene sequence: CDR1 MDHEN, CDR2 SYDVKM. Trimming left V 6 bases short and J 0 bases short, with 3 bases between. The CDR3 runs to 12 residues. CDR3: CASRASGNTIYF. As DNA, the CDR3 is TGTGCCAGCAGGGCCTCTGGAAACACCATATATTTT.